These 9 T cell receptor beta chains came from one sample sequenced in a study of PD-1 blockade in classical Hodgkin lymphoma. Some clones are missing from TCRdb's copy, which holds only in-frame ones; the method was immunoSEQ multiplex PCR. This sample has under 100,000 clones, with approximately 88% found just once. Exposure to brentuximab vedotin varied, and each patient had relapsed following autologous stem cell transplantation. Sequencing used peripheral blood mononuclear cells (PBMCs), obtained at baseline. These receptor sequences come from a human donor with classical Hodgkin lymphoma.

This clone was counted only a few times. This chain links TRBV11-3 with TRBJ2-2; D might be TRBD2 (5 bases). CDR1 is SGHNT and CDR2 is YENEEA in the germline V gene. The germline V and J ends were trimmed by 1 base and 5 bases, with 14 bases remaining between them. The CDR3 contains 16 residues. In DNA, the CDR3 is TGTGCCAGCAGCTTAGGGAGGCCCGGTGGGACCGGGGAGCTGTTTTTT. Its translation: CASSLGRPGGTGELFF.

V usage is TRBV4-1 and J usage is TRBJ2-1, with no clear D. V lost 9 bases and J 9 bases, leaving 18 bases between the germline ends. CDR1 MGHRA and CDR2 YSYEKL come from the germline V gene. The CDR3 covers 13 residues. This CDR3 reads CASSLGEGFEQFF. DNA of the CDR3: TGCGCCAGTTCTTTGGGTGAAGGCTTTGAGCAGTTCTTC.

The gene calls are TRBV27 and TRBJ2-6; no clear D. This CDR3 comprises 14 residues. The germline V and J ends were trimmed by 1 base and 4 bases, with 5 bases remaining between them. The germline V gene encodes CDR1 MNHEY and CDR2 SMNVEV (reference sequence). CDR3 bases: TGTGCCAGCAGTTTATTAGCCGGGGCCAACGTCCTGACTTTC. Translated: CASSLLAGANVLTF.

The rearrangement uses TRBV11-3 and TRBJ2-2, with a weak D call TRBD2 (6 bases). Trimming took off 1 base at V and 6 bases at J, with 15 bases between the two ends. The CDR3 covers 16 residues. The germline CDR1 and CDR2 sequences are SGHNT and YENEEA. CDR3 bases: TGTGCCAGCAGCTTAGGGGTAGCGGAAGGTCCCGGGGAGCTGTTTTTT. This gives the protein CASSLGVAEGPGELFF.

The chain joins TRBV7-8 to TRBJ2-7; 8 nucleotides agree with TRBD1. Trimming cost V 5 bases and J 2 bases; bases outside gene matches: 17. Germline V lookup: CDR1 SGHVS, CDR2 FQNEAQ. The CDR3 loop spans 18 amino acids. The CDR3 bases are TGTGCCAGCAGCCCTAGAAGCTGGCGGACAGGGCCCACCTACGAGCAGTACTTC. Translated: CASSPRSWRTGPTYEQYF.

The chain combines TRBV5-1 with TRBJ1-1; TRBD1 matches at 11 bases. Germline assignment: CDR1 SGHRS and CDR2 YFSETQ. This CDR3 comprises 16 residues. The junction had 7 bases not matched to a gene; V was cut back by 3 bases and J by 3 bases. CDR3 nucleotide sequence: TGCGCCAGCAGCTGGACTCCGGGACAGGGGGACACTGAAGCTTTCTTT. This sequence encodes CASSWTPGQGDTEAFF.

V and J are TRBV11-2 and TRBJ2-5, with D tentatively TRBD2 (5 bases). This CDR3 spans 14 amino acids. The germline V and J ends were trimmed by 1 base and 3 bases, with 9 bases remaining between them. Germline CDR1 reads SGHAT; CDR2 reads FQNNGV. Here the CDR3 DNA reads TGTGCCAGCAGCTTAGCTGCGCGGGAAGAGACCCAGTACTTC. Encoded protein: CASSLAAREETQYF.

This clone showed up just once. The chain couples TRBV19 to TRBJ1-4; D is undetermined. Germline V gene data show CDR1 as LNHDA and CDR2 as SQIVND (reference sequence). V lost 2 bases and J 8 bases, leaving 12 bases between the germline ends. This CDR3 has 14 residues. The CDR3 sequence: CASSIFGPSEKLFF. CDR3 sequence (DNA): TGTGCCAGTAGTATATTTGGGCCTTCCGAAAAACTGTTTTTT.

This rearrangement joins TRBV19 to TRBJ2-2; maybe TRBD2 (8 bases). This CDR3 has 16 amino acids. The germline V and J ends were trimmed by 7 bases and 0 bases, with 15 bases remaining between them. Germline V gene lookup returns CDR1 LNHDA and CDR2 SQIVND (reference sequence). The CDR3 region has the DNA TGTGCCAGTAAGGGGGCGGGACTAGCGAACACCGGGGAGCTGTTTTTT. Residues: CASKGAGLANTGELFF.